This T cell receptor (beta chain) was obtained from a study of cytomegalovirus exposure and HLA in healthy donors (dated by TCRdb to the late 2010s). Some background on the complete study: According to an earlier analysis of around 600 of the donors, about 179 million T cells yielded 120 million or so unique TCR beta sequences and 276 Gb of sequence data. Approximately 330 gigabases of sequencing data and roughly 81 million unique TCR sequences made up an early release that covered some 640 HLA-typed donors. Of the 300 to 500 genotyped donors, more than 75% were placed in the genetic ancestry cluster associated with self-reported Caucasian donors. The study aimed to test whether cataloging public T cell receptors could reveal signatures of past pathogen exposure. The T cell repertoires of 550 to 850 subjects were profiled by immunosequencing and related to cytomegalovirus serostatus. In addition to the first cohort of several hundred subjects, a separate validation cohort of approximately 120 different subjects was used. High-throughput TCR immunosequencing, statistical association of individual TCRs with disease status, and machine learning were combined to predict cytomegalovirus infection status. To study patterns of TCR occurrence, a later analysis re-analyzed previously published TCR beta repertoires from 666 donors and added high-resolution HLA genotyping. Rather than using new phenotypic data, the later analysis identified candidate immune exposures from TCR beta sequences and from how often those sequences occurred across donors. An earlier analysis of several hundred of the donors applied high-throughput TCR beta sequencing to assess whether each TCR beta V gene segment acted as functional or pseudogenic. Donor age, sex, ethnicity and CMV serostatus were compiled together with the repertoire data. A later genetic analysis took genome-wide SNP genotypes for about three fifths of the 666 donors and used that subset as a discovery cohort. All discovery cohort repertoires had been generated using a single sequencing platform. HLA typing included class I and class II loci at four-digit resolution. The number of typed donors differed by locus: about 620-640 for A, B, C, DRB1 and DQB1; 500 to 550 for DQA1; 606 for DPA1; and around 450 for DPB1. Roughly 5 DR-DQ haplotypes were handled as single units for association and clustering, since linkage in the cohort was strong. Among some 400 genotyped donors of the cohort, an average of around 250,000 unique TCR beta nucleotide sequences was sequenced per donor, of which 15% to 20% were non-productive.

Receptor libraries were prepared by the immunoSEQ multiplex PCR assay. For the multiplex PCR, a mixture combining 60 forward primers for TCR Vbeta segments and 13 reverse primers for TCR Jbeta segments was used. Amplification of the CDR3 region of rearranged TCR beta genes was performed with a multiplex PCR assay on genomic DNA. The Illumina HiSeq System was used to sequence the amplified TCR beta libraries as 87-base-pair reads. The authors' analysis ran thus. In a later analysis, tens of millions of unique TCR beta chains were counted across the 500 to 850 repertoires, and around 10 million of these chains were shared by at least two donors. Raw reads were error-corrected and collapsed into unique sequences by a nearest-neighbor algorithm in which closely related sequences were merged to remove PCR and sequencing errors. To assign V, D and J gene segments, CDR3 sequences were aligned to IMGT reference sequences. For a sequence to be retained, a match of at least six nucleotides was required to both a V gene segment and a J gene segment. A rearrangement counted as productive if the CDR3 had no stop codons and remained in frame with V and J, and every other rearrangement counted as non-productive. Following IMGT convention, CDR3 was defined as the stretch from the second conserved V-encoded cysteine to the conserved J-encoded phenylalanine. The earlier analysis of fewer than 750 of the donors excluded sequences that lacked an unambiguous match to a single V gene segment. An earlier analysis of 587 of the donors called V segments functional above 56.7% productive rearrangements and segregating when the between-donor standard deviation exceeded 5%. A statistical classification framework was built for diagnosing cytomegalovirus status from the catalog of TCR beta chain sequences. In a later analysis, V and J genes were assigned by comparing TCR nucleotide sequences against IMGT/GENE-DB human TR gene sequences. In a later analysis, CDR3 sequences and most-parsimonious VDJ recombination scenarios were assigned using the TCRdist pipeline. In a later analysis, each TCR beta chain was defined by its CDR3 amino acid sequence together with its V-gene family, and reads without a unique V-gene family were excluded. In a later analysis, around 650 highly shared, low-generation-probability nucleotide sequences were removed to address suspected cross-contamination and a sequencing artifact. A later analysis calculated a clonal expansion index for each public chain from normalized within-repertoire ranks of inferred template counts. A later analysis computed generation probabilities with a VDJ recombination model fitted to out-of-frame rearrangements, and checked the results against IGoR. A later analysis scored TCR-TCR, TCR-HLA and TCR-CMV co-occurrence with hypergeometric tests, applying a repertoire-size bias correction to TCR pairs. To estimate false discovery rates, a later analysis permuted the HLA or CMV assignments 20 times. In a later analysis, co-occurring TCRs were grouped using DBSCAN, with TCRdist sequence similarity added in when clustering inside HLA-allele-positive subsets. Repertoires with fewer than 30,000 or more than 120,000 public chains, plus five repertoires with anomalous nucleotide sharing, were excluded from co-occurrence clustering. The clones in this table, taken by TCRdb from immuneACCESS, are in-frame only. Not every clone is retained; where verified, under half of the shortfall comes from an unresolved V gene, and the cause of the rest is unknown. Clone size and the V and J calls come from that table; the DNA yielded D and trimming. This sample is represented by around 140,000 clones; 80% of them were singletons. Together, the top ten hold less than 3.5% of the sample.

Its CDR3 holds 14 amino acids, cysteine through phenylalanine. The CDR3 DNA has 42 bases and is translated from base 1. CDR1 and CDR2, per the germline V gene, are SGHNT and YENEEA. V and J lose 3 bases and 2 bases, and a span of 10 bases separates them. Overall study results and their limits: A further reported finding was that TCR beta sequences accurately predicted the HLA-A and HLA-B alleles for most subjects in the first cohort. In a later analysis, several top co-occurrence clusters were reported to appear linked to parvovirus B19, influenza, CMV and Epstein-Barr virus. An earlier analysis of around 540 of the donors showed that most TCR beta V segments appeared in productive rearrangements either about 90% or about 30% of the time, which broadly matched IMGT annotations. A later analysis found that most CMV-associated TCR beta chains appeared HLA-restricted, with HLA associations seemingly driven largely by CMV exposure. A later genetic analysis associated a missense DCLRE1C variant with V-gene and J-gene trimming of TCR beta chains, and an independent cohort replicated the association. A few of the identified cytomegalovirus-associated TCR beta chains were confirmed in vitro to be specific for cytomegalovirus antigens. Because HLA typing was unavailable for some donors at each locus, only the typed subset was used in association tests. Correlated functional status among segregating V segments might be attributable to linkage disequilibrium, but an unknown experimental factor could not be ruled out. The 87-base-pair reads could not distinguish some IMGT-functional V segments, including TRBV6-2 and TRBV6-3, so those segments were excluded. The cohort was sequenced for TCR beta chains only, and without alpha or paired-chain data the features that could be detected were limited. At a false discovery rate of 0.05, a later analysis linked 16,951 TCR beta sequences to specific HLA alleles. In a later analysis, HLA-associated TCR beta chains showed more clonal expansion and lower generation probabilities than non-associated chains that were equally common. According to the authors, the approach could potentially be generalized to other disease states and immunological phenotypes. The study gave a list of some 150 TCR beta chains associated with cytomegalovirus. According to a later genetic analysis, donors in an Asian-associated ancestry cluster had fewer N-insertions in productive TCRs than the approximately 670-donor mean. Cytomegalovirus status was reported to be diagnosed by the classifier with high specificity and sensitivity in both the original and validation cohorts. Because counts were too low, seventeen rarely observed V segments, including chromosome 9 orphons, were left out of the earlier analysis of over 550 of the donors. A cluster of highly shared sequence variants was judged likely to be a technical artifact of the sequencing pipeline. When HLA alleles, especially DR and DQ, strongly co-occurred, attributing TCR associations to individual alleles was difficult. While some public TCRs were present in many individuals, most TCR sequences turned up only very rarely across donors. The only immune exposure information available for the cohort was CMV serostatus. A later analysis found that TCR association rates varied across HLA loci, with DRB1 alleles showing the most associated TCRs and HLA-C alleles the fewest. The presence/absence analyses assumed that sequencing depth was roughly uniform across donors, and that assumption may not be true.

About this clone itself: Which antigen it targets is not known. No much larger clone exists at a distance of one base, and base qualities are not known.

The cohort was made up of 500 to 800 healthy bone marrow donors. At the time of sampling, every cohort member was nominally healthy, though immune exposures that went unrecorded were likely present. The donor was CMV seronegative and was included in the group of about 400 seronegative cohort members. Every donor gave a peripheral blood sample, and the peripheral blood mononuclear cells from that sample were used for TCR beta sequencing. Genomic DNA was extracted from the blood cell samples with the Qiagen DNeasy Blood Extraction Kit. The sequence was obtained from a woman in her thirties in good health and CMV-seronegative. The rearranged chain carries TRBV11-3 and TRBJ2-5; a weak D assignment points to TRBD1 (6 bases agree). The sequenced sample consisted of PBMCs. The nucleotide sequence reads TGTGCCAGCAGCTTGGGCGGACAGCAAGAGACCCAGTACTTC. Its product reads: CASSLGGQQETQYF.